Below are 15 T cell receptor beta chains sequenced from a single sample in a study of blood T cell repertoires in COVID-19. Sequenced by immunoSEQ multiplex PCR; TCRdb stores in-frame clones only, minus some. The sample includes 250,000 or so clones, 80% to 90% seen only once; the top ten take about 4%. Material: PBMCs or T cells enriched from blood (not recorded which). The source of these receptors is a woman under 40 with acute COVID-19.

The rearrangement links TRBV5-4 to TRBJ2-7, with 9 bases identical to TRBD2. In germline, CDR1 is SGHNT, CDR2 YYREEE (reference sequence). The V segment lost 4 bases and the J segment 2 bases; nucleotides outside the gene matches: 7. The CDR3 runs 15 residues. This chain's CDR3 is CASSPEAGGAYEQYF. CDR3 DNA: TGTGCCAGCAGCCCGGAAGCGGGAGGTGCCTACGAGCAGTACTTC. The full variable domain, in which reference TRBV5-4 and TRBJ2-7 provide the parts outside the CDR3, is ETGVTQSPTHLIKTRGQQVTLRCSSQSGHNTVSWYQQALGQGPQFIFQYYREEENGRGNFPPRFSGLQFPNYSSELNVNALELDDSALYLCASSPEAGGAYEQYFGPGTRLTVT.

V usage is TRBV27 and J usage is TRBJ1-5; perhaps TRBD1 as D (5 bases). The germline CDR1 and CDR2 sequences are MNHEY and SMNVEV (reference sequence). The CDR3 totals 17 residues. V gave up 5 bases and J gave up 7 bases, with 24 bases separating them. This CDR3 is CASSPPPYQGPRQPQHF. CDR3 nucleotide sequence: TGTGCCAGCAGTCCCCCCCCGTATCAGGGTCCCCGACAGCCCCAGCATTTT.

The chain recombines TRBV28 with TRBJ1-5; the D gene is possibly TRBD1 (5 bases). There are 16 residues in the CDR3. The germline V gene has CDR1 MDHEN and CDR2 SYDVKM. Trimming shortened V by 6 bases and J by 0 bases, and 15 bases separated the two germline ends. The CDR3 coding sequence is TGTGCCAGCAGGACTAGGGGACTTTATAGCAATCAGCCCCAGCATTTT. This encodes CASRTRGLYSNQPQHF.

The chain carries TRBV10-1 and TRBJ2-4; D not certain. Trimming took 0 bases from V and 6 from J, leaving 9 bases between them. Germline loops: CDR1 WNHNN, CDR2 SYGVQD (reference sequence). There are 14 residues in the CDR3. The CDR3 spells CASSESRSLNIQYF. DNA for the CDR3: TGCGCCAGCAGTGAGTCCCGGAGTTTAAACATTCAGTACTTC.

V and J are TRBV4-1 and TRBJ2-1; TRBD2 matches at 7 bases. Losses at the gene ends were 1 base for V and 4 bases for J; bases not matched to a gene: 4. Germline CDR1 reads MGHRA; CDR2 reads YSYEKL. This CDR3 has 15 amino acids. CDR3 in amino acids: CASSQGREGYNEQFF. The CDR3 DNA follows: TGCGCCAGCAGCCAAGGGAGGGAGGGATACAATGAGCAGTTCTTC.

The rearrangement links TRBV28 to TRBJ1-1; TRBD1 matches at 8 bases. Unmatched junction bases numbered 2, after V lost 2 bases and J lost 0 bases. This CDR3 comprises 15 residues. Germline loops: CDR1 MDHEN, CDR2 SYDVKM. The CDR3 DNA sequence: TGTGCCAGCAGTTTACAGGGGGCGATGAACACTGAAGCTTTCTTT. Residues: CASSLQGAMNTEAFF.

The CDR3 nucleotides are TGTGCCAGCTCACCGGCGGAAGTGACAGGGTATTATGGCTACACCTTC. Its protein product is CASSPAEVTGYYGYTF. The chain combines TRBV18 with TRBJ1-2, with TRBD1 identical over 7 bases. With V trimmed by 3 bases and J by 5 bases, 12 bases remained unmatched. Germline CDR1 and CDR2: KGHSH and LQKENI. The CDR3 totals 16 residues.

The CDR3 is CATSRSLSGRTGELFF. The CDR3 DNA sequence: TGTGCCACCAGCCGCTCACTGAGCGGGAGAACCGGGGAGCTGTTTTTT. The chain links TRBV15 to TRBJ2-2; 8 positions agree with TRBD2. The CDR3 length is 16 residues. The V gene's germline CDR1 is LNHNV and CDR2 YYDKDF (reference sequence). The ends lost 5 bases at V and 5 bases at J; junction bases unmatched: 10.

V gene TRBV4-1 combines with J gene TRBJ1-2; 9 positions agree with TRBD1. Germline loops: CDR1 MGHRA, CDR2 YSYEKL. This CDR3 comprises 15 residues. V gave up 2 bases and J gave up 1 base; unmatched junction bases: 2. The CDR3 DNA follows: TGCGCCAGCAGCCAACGGGACAGGGATAACTATGGCTACACCTTC. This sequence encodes CASSQRDRDNYGYTF.

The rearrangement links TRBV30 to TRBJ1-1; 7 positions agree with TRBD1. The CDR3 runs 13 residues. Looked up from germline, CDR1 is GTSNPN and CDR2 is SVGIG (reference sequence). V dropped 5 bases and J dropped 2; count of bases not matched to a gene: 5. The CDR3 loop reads CAWAGQINTEAFF. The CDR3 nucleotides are TGTGCCTGGGCGGGACAGATAAACACTGAAGCTTTCTTT. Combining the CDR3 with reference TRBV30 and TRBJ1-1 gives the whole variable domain SQTIHQWPATLVQPVGSPLSLECTVEGTSNPNLYWYRQAAGRGLQLLFYSVGIGQISSEVPQNLSASRPQDRQFILSSKKLLLSDSGFYLCAWAGQINTEAFFGQGTRLTVV.

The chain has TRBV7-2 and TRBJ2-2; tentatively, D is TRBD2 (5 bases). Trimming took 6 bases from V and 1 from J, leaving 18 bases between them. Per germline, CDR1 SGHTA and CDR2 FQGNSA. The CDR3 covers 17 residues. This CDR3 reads CASSQTPSLENTGELFF. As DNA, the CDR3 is TGTGCCAGCAGTCAGACGCCTAGCTTAGAGAACACCGGGGAGCTGTTTTTT.

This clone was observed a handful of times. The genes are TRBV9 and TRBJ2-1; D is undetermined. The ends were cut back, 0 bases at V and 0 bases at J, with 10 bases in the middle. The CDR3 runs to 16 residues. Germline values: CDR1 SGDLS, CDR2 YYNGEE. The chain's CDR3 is CASSVELRGSYNEQFF. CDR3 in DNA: TGTGCCAGCAGCGTAGAACTTCGAGGCTCCTACAATGAGCAGTTCTTC.

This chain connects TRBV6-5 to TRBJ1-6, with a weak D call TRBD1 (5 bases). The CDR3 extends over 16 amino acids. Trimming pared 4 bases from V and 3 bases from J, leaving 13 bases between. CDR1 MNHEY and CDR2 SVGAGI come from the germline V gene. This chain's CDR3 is CASSLTQGDYNSPLHF. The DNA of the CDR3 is TGTGCCAGCAGTTTAACCCAGGGCGACTATAATTCACCCCTCCACTTT.

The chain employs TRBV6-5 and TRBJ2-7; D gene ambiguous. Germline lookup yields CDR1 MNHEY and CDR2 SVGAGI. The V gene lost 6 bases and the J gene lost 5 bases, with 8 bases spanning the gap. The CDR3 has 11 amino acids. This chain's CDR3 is CASRVTDEQYF. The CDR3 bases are TGTGCCAGCAGAGTAACAGACGAGCAGTACTTC.

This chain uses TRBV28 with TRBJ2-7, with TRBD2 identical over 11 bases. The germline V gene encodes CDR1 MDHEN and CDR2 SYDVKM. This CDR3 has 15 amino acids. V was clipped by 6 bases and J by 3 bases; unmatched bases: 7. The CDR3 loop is CASSLSGRADYEQYF. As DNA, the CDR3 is TGTGCCAGCAGCCTTAGCGGGAGGGCCGACTACGAGCAGTACTTC.